Below are 31 T cell receptor beta chains sequenced from a single sample in a study of CD8 T cells in Susac syndrome. Random hexamers were used to reverse transcribe the RNA input (roughly 0.5 to 1 ug). TCRdb re-derived calls from the immunoSEQ multiplex PCR reads in MiXCR, one entry per CDR3 protein. Of 160,000 or so distinct CDR3 sequences in the sample, about 94% were seen once. The source material was CD4+ T cells from PBMCs. The receptors were sampled from a human donor in good health.

The J gene is TRBJ1-1, the V gene TRBV2; D is uncertain. V was cut by 1 base and J by 0 bases, with 6 bases left in between. Germline CDR1 SNHLY, CDR2 FYNNEI. This CDR3 spans 14 amino acids. The CDR3 here is CASSEGTLNTEAFF. The CDR3 DNA reads TGTGCCAGCAGTGAAGGGACCCTGAACACTGAAGCTTTCTTT. Variable domain in full (rest from reference TRBV2 and TRBJ1-1): EPEVTQTPSHQVTQMGQEVILRCVPISNHLYFYWYRQILGQKVEFLVSFYNNEISEKSEIFDDQFSVERPDGSNFTLKIRSTKLEDSAMYFCASSEGTLNTEAFFGQGTRLTVV.

This sequence joins TRBV29-1 and TRBJ1-1, with 8 bases fitting TRBD1. In germline, CDR1 is SQVTM, CDR2 ANQGSEA. This CDR3 is built from 14 residues. The junction had 9 bases not matched to a gene; V was cut back by 7 bases and J by 2 bases. The CDR3 protein is CSAVVGQGNTEAFF. In nucleotides, the CDR3 is TGCAGCGCCGTAGTCGGACAGGGTAACACTGAAGCTTTCTTT.

The chain employs TRBV20-1 and TRBJ1-1, with TRBD1 as a possible D gene (6 bases). Germline loops: CDR1 DFQATT, CDR2 SNEGSKA (reference sequence). Between the trimmed V and J ends, which lost 0 bases and 4 bases, there was a span of 12 bases. This CDR3 has 14 amino acids. The CDR3 reads CSAREPRGGTEAFF. DNA for the CDR3: TGCAGTGCTAGAGAACCCAGGGGAGGCACTGAAGCTTTCTTT.

V usage is TRBV18 and J usage is TRBJ2-7; tentative D call: TRBD2 (8 bases). V gave up 3 bases and J gave up 4 bases, with 19 bases separating them. The length of the CDR3 is 16 residues. Germline values: CDR1 KGHSH, CDR2 LQKENI. CDR3 bases: TGTGCCAGCTCACCCCCGGGGGGGGACAGACGATACGAGCAGTACTTC. Translating it yields CASSPPGGDRRYEQYF. The full variable domain, in which reference TRBV18 and TRBJ2-7 provide the parts outside the CDR3, is NAGVMQNPRHLVRRRGQEARLRCSPMKGHSHVYWYRQLPEEGLKFMVYLQKENIIDESGMPKERFSAEFPKEGPSILRIQQVVRGDSAAYFCASSPPGGDRRYEQYFGPGTRLTVT.

This chain connects TRBV5-4 to TRBJ2-1, with 9 bases lining up with TRBD2. Germline CDR1 reads SGHNT; CDR2 reads YYREEE (reference sequence). CDR3 length: 15 amino acids. The ends lost 1 base at V and 7 bases at J; junction bases unmatched: 6. CDR3 residues: CASSLMRGGKNEQFF. Here the CDR3 DNA reads TGTGCCAGCAGCTTGATGCGGGGGGGCAAGAATGAGCAGTTCTTC.

CDR3 coding DNA: TGTGCCAGCAGTTTCTCCTCGGGGGCGCAAGGCTACACCTTC. Translated: CASSFSSGAQGYTF. The rearrangement joins TRBV12-3 or TRBV12-4 to TRBJ1-2; the D gene is possibly TRBD1 (6 bases). V lost 3 bases and J 8 bases, leaving 16 bases between the germline ends. The CDR3 has 14 residues.

The chain combines TRBV4-2 with TRBJ2-3, with D possibly matching TRBD2 (7 bases). The CDR3 is 16 amino acids. V was clipped by 2 bases and J by 0 bases, with 12 bases between them. In germline, CDR1 is LGHNA, CDR2 YNFKEQ. CDR3 bases: TGTGCCAGCAGCCAAAGAGGGGGGGCAAGCACAGATACGCAGTATTTT. Amino acids: CASSQRGGASTDTQYF.

The chain couples TRBV11-2 to TRBJ1-1; the match to TRBD1 covers 7 bases. This CDR3 is built from 14 residues. Germline loops: CDR1 SGHAT, CDR2 FQNNGV. Unmatched junction bases numbered 9, after V lost 6 bases and J lost 5 bases. In nucleotides, the CDR3 is TGTGCCAGCAGGAGACAGGGTACTCGGACTGAAGCTTTCTTT. It yields the protein CASRRQGTRTEAFF.

This chain uses TRBV18 with TRBJ2-5, with a possible D match to TRBD2 (6 bases). V gave up 3 bases and J gave up 4 bases, with 18 bases separating them. Germline V gene sequence: CDR1 KGHSH, CDR2 LQKENI. The CDR3 has 16 amino acids. CDR3: CASSPSGGAQGETQYF. The CDR3 nucleotides read TGTGCCAGCTCACCGTCCGGAGGGGCCCAGGGAGAGACCCAGTACTTC.

This clonotype occurred once. This chain connects TRBV20-1 to TRBJ2-3; TRBD2 matches 9 bases. The germline V gene has CDR1 DFQATT and CDR2 SNEGSKA (reference sequence). The length of the CDR3 is 14 residues. After removal of 0 bases from V and 4 bases from J, the junction contained 2 bases not matched to a gene. The chain's CDR3 is CSAREAGGPDTQYF. CDR3 DNA: TGCAGTGCTAGAGAAGCGGGGGGCCCAGATACGCAGTATTTT.

The CDR3 protein is CASSLGGGTNEQFF. The CDR3 DNA is TGTGCCAGCAGTTTGGGTGGAGGGACCAATGAGCAGTTCTTC. The V call is TRBV12-3 or TRBV12-4, the J call TRBJ2-1, with a weak D call TRBD2 (6 bases). Trimming shortened V by 3 bases and J by 6 bases, and 12 bases separated the two germline ends. The CDR3 spans 14 residues.

In this sample, this clonotype turned up once. The CDR3 sequence is CASSPNGDIGELFF. For the CDR3, the DNA is TGTGCCAGCAGTCCTAACGGGGACATCGGGGAGCTGTTTTTT. The J gene is TRBJ2-2, the V gene TRBV6-4; D may be TRBD1 (6 bases). V lost 5 bases, J lost 7 bases, and 14 bases lay in between. CDR3 length equals 14 residues. Germline CDR1 is MRHNA and CDR2 is SNTAGT.

The chain couples TRBV29-1 to TRBJ2-7, with TRBD1 matching 9 bases. CDR3 length equals 14 residues. The J segment lost 2 bases and the V segment lost 5 bases, leaving 7 bases of the junction unmatched. Looked up from germline, CDR1 is SQVTM and CDR2 is ANQGSEA. The CDR3 region is CSVQPGQGTYEQYF. The CDR3 DNA reads TGCAGCGTTCAGCCGGGACAGGGCACCTACGAGCAGTACTTC.

The J gene is TRBJ2-5, the V gene TRBV20-1, with D possibly being TRBD2 (7 bases). Trimming left V 0 bases short and J 5 bases short, with 16 bases between. Germline CDR1 DFQATT, CDR2 SNEGSKA (reference sequence). This CDR3 spans 15 amino acids. The CDR3 region is CSARDRRGGRETQYF. For the CDR3, the DNA is TGCAGTGCTAGAGATCGAAGGGGGGGAAGGGAGACCCAGTACTTC.

This chain connects TRBV29-1 to TRBJ1-4; weak D call: TRBD1 (6 bases). Trimming pared 4 bases from V and 7 bases from J, leaving 13 bases between. Germline lookup yields CDR1 SQVTM and CDR2 ANQGSEA. The CDR3 totals 13 residues. CDR3: CSVVLGAGEKLFF. In DNA form, the CDR3 reads TGCAGCGTTGTGCTGGGGGCTGGTGAAAAACTGTTTTTT.

This chain uses TRBV3-1 with TRBJ2-7; a weak D match, TRBD2 (7 bases). In germline, CDR1 is LGHDT, CDR2 YNNKEL (reference sequence). The CDR3 has 15 amino acids. The V gene lost 4 bases and the J gene lost 6 bases, with 19 bases spanning the gap. CDR3 residues: CASSRAAGALSEQYF. CDR3 DNA sequence: TGTGCCAGCAGCCGAGCTGCGGGGGCACTGTCCGAGCAGTACTTC.

This clonotype was observed a handful of times. The rearrangement uses TRBV12-3 or TRBV12-4 and TRBJ1-1; TRBD1 aligns across 7 bases. V trimming: 6 bases; J trimming: 1 base; junction bases outside the gene matches: 5. The CDR3 length is 14 residues. CDR3: CASSLTGSNTEAFF. CDR3 DNA sequence: TGTGCCAGCAGCCTGACAGGGTCGAACACTGAAGCTTTCTTT.

In its sample, this clonotype was seen a few times. The CDR3 sequence is CASSPGTEAFF. The CDR3, as DNA: TGTGCCAGCTCACCTGGCACTGAAGCTTTCTTT. V gene TRBV18 combines with J gene TRBJ1-1; D is ambiguous. Trimming left V 3 bases short and J 4 bases short, with 3 bases between. The CDR3 sequence is 11 residues long. Per the germline V gene, CDR1 is KGHSH and CDR2 is LQKENI. The complete variable domain, with remaining parts taken from reference TRBV18 and TRBJ1-1, reads NAGVMQNPRHLVRRRGQEARLRCSPMKGHSHVYWYRQLPEEGLKFMVYLQKENIIDESGMPKERFSAEFPKEGPSILRIQQVVRGDSAAYFCASSPGTEAFFGQGTRLTVV.

This clonotype was seen only once. This chain uses TRBV7-9 with TRBJ1-2; D might be TRBD1 (6 bases). CDR1 and CDR2 from the germline V gene are SEHNR and FQNEAQ (reference sequence). The V gene lost 5 bases and the J gene lost 8 bases, with 12 bases spanning the gap. The CDR3 extends over 12 amino acids. In DNA form, the CDR3 reads TGTGCCAGCAGCATACAGGGAAGAGGCTACACCTTC. Residues: CASSIQGRGYTF.

The chain carries TRBV12-3 or TRBV12-4 and TRBJ1-5; D gene uncertain. The CDR3 consists of 13 residues. Between the trimmed V and J ends, which lost 4 bases and 1 base, there was a span of 5 bases. The CDR3 spells CASSSRSNQPQHF. The CDR3 bases are TGTGCCAGCAGTTCGAGAAGCAATCAGCCCCAGCATTTT.

This clonotype appeared a single time. The J gene is TRBJ1-1, the V gene TRBV2; no definite D call. There are 14 residues in the CDR3. Trimming stripped 1 base from V and 1 base from J, with 7 bases between. Germline loops: CDR1 SNHLY, CDR2 FYNNEI. CDR3 sequence (DNA): TGTGCCAGCAGTGAAGTCAGGAGGAACACTGAAGCTTTCTTT. This codes for CASSEVRRNTEAFF. The full variable domain, in which reference TRBV2 and TRBJ1-1 provide the parts outside the CDR3, is EPEVTQTPSHQVTQMGQEVILRCVPISNHLYFYWYRQILGQKVEFLVSFYNNEISEKSEIFDDQFSVERPDGSNFTLKIRSTKLEDSAMYFCASSEVRRNTEAFFGQGTRLTVV.

The V gene is TRBV12-3 or TRBV12-4, the J gene TRBJ2-2; no definite D call. The V end was cut by 5 bases, the J end by 4 bases, with 8 bases between. The CDR3 covers 13 residues. The CDR3 spells CASSRFGTGELFF. The CDR3 DNA reads as TGTGCCAGCAGTCGGTTCGGCACCGGGGAGCTGTTTTTT.

The chain has TRBV2 and TRBJ1-1; 8 nucleotides match TRBD1. This CDR3 contains 16 residues. After removal of 10 bases from V and 0 bases from J, the junction contained 13 bases not matched to a gene. Germline CDR1 is SNHLY and CDR2 is FYNNEI. The CDR3 DNA sequence: TGTGCCACCATGGACAGGGAAGGTTCAATGAACACTGAAGCTTTCTTT. Its translation is CATMDREGSMNTEAFF.

The chain combines TRBV6-6 with TRBJ2-6; TRBD1 matches 9 bases. The germline CDR1 and CDR2 sequences are MNHNY and SVGAGI (reference sequence). This CDR3 is built from 16 residues. The V gene end was trimmed by 2 bases and the J gene end by 4 bases; junction bases not matched to a gene: 3. The CDR3 protein is CASSYLQGAGANVLTF. CDR3 coding DNA: TGTGCCAGCAGTTACCTACAGGGGGCCGGGGCCAACGTCCTGACTTTC.

The chain is built from TRBV5-1 and TRBJ1-5; the D is unclear. The CDR3 contains 14 residues. V was clipped by 4 bases and J by 7 bases, with 15 bases between them. CDR1 and CDR2 (germline): SGHRS, YFSETQ. CDR3: CASSLVWGMQPQHF. The CDR3 region has the DNA TGCGCCAGCAGCCTTGTGTGGGGAATGCAGCCCCAGCATTTT.

V and J are TRBV3-1 and TRBJ2-5; D remains ambiguous. The CDR3 runs to 13 residues. Germline loops: CDR1 LGHDT, CDR2 YNNKEL (reference sequence). Trimming stripped 8 bases from V and 0 bases from J, with 10 bases between. As DNA, the CDR3 is TGTGCCAGCTCCAATACCAACCAAGAGACCCAGTACTTC. Translating gives CASSNTNQETQYF.

This clonotype was seen a handful of times. The rearrangement joins TRBV6-6 to TRBJ2-7; perhaps TRBD2 as D (7 bases). CDR1 is MNHNY and CDR2 is SVGAGI in the germline V gene (reference sequence). V lost 8 bases and J 2 bases, leaving 16 bases between the germline ends. The CDR3 spans 14 residues. The CDR3 DNA follows: TGTGCCAGCGGGGGTCGGGGGGCCGCCTACGAGCAGTACTTC. Translated, it gives CASGGRGAAYEQYF.

This chain uses TRBV5-4 with TRBJ1-1, with 12 bases that match TRBD1. The germline V gene encodes CDR1 SGHNT and CDR2 YYREEE (reference sequence). The CDR3 is made up of 15 amino acids. The V segment lost 4 bases and the J segment 4 bases; nucleotides outside the gene matches: 5. The CDR3 region is CASSRGGQGATEAFF. CDR3 DNA sequence: TGTGCCAGCAGCCGTGGGGGACAGGGGGCCACTGAAGCTTTCTTT.

The chain has TRBV9 and TRBJ2-5; D is possibly TRBD1 or TRBD2 (7 bases each). In germline, CDR1 is SGDLS, CDR2 YYNGEE. Between the trimmed V and J ends, which lost 0 bases and 5 bases, there was a span of 14 bases. The CDR3 runs to 15 residues. The CDR3 protein is CASSVGDREGETQYF. Here the CDR3 DNA reads TGTGCCAGCAGCGTAGGAGACAGGGAGGGGGAGACCCAGTACTTC.

CDR3 sequence (DNA): TGCGCCAGCAGCCAAGCGGGGGTGCTTTCGAGCACAGATACGCAGTATTTT. Protein sequence: CASSQAGVLSSTDTQYF. The V gene is TRBV4-1, the J gene TRBJ2-3, with D possibly TRBD2 on 6 matching bases. This CDR3 has 17 amino acids. Looked up from germline, CDR1 is MGHRA and CDR2 is YSYEKL. V was clipped by 1 base and J by 0 bases, with 14 bases between them.

This clonotype was observed a handful of times. The V call is TRBV9, the J call TRBJ2-3, with 11 bases lining up with TRBD2. CDR3 length equals 14 residues. Germline V gene lookup returns CDR1 SGDLS and CDR2 YYNGEE. Trimming removed 2 bases from V and 7 bases from J; junction bases left unmatched: 3. The DNA of the CDR3 is TGTGCCAGCAGCGTCACTAGCGGGGGAAATACGCAGTATTTT. It codes for CASSVTSGGNTQYF.